This TCR beta chain was obtained from a study of T cells in Graves' hyperthyroidism and ophthalmopathy. Around 9.9 ml of fresh peripheral blood supplied the PBMCs. Trimming left V 0 bases short and J 5 bases short, with 16 bases between. Per germline, CDR1 LNHDA and CDR2 SQIVND (reference sequence). The CDR3 has 16 residues. The study, taken as a whole, reports: Ophthalmopathy was identified by the model a median approximately 6.9 months ahead of onset.

What was amplified from RNA transcripts were TCR beta CDR3 regions. First-round RT-PCR targeting the TCR CDR3 was performed with the HTBI primer set. TCRdb reanalysed the multiplex PCR reads using MiXCR and keeps one entry per CDR3 protein. The sample lists 700,000 to 850,000 distinct CDR3 sequences, under 45% occurring once. For this clonotype: Its antigen remains unidentified.

The chain is built from TRBV19 and TRBJ1-1; unclear D gene. The source material was blood. This TCR derives from a woman aged 35 to 49 with Graves' hyperthyroidism. CDR3 amino acids: CASSIESRGGRTEAFF. The CDR3 DNA is TGTGCCAGTAGTATAGAAAGTAGAGGCGGGAGAACTGAAGCTTTCTTT.